The clone carrying this TCR beta chain turned up a few times. What it recognizes is unknown. The ends lost 5 bases at V and 4 bases at J; junction bases unmatched: 14. The length of the CDR3 is 18 residues. In germline, CDR1 is SGHNT, CDR2 YYREEE (reference sequence). This specimen comes from a study of cytomegalovirus exposure and HLA in healthy donors. General study findings and limits: Several of the most significant clusters were apparently associated with common viral pathogens in a later analysis. Investigators reported some 150 TCR beta chains as tied to cytomegalovirus.

The PCR was carried out with 60 Vbeta primers and 13 Jbeta primers. Repertoires were generated with immunoSEQ multiplex PCR, while TCRdb's copy carries only in-frame clones and drops some. The table has 45,000 to 60,000 clones, around 74% seen once. Source material: PBMCs. This chain uses TRBV5-4 with TRBJ2-3; 12 bases are shared with TRBD2. The clonotype originates from a man aged 25-45 years in good health and CMV-seronegative. The CDR3 region is CASSTGLAGSLGSDTQYF. The CDR3 bases are TGTGCCAGCAGTACCGGACTAGCGGGATCTTTGGGCTCAGATACGCAGTATTTT.